This T cell receptor (beta chain) appears in the sequencing data of a study of T cell responses to AZD1222 COVID-19 vaccine. Points from the study as a whole: In the spike-specific TCR repertoire, nearly half reportedly target unmutated variant regions. Recipients of two AZD1222 doses showed rising Spike-specific TCR breadth and depth. Repertoires were obtained only post-peak T cell response. Dominant at 160-218 and 743-854, vaccine-associated CD4 TCRs also spanned spike.

With V trimmed by 8 bases and J by 0 bases, 2 bases remained unmatched. Germline values: CDR1 GTSNPN, CDR2 SVGIG (reference sequence). The CDR3 sequence is 13 residues long. Libraries were prepared by immunoSEQ multiplex PCR; TCRdb keeps only in-frame clonotypes and omits some of them. Among 200,000 or so clones listed, roughly 93% were seen once. This clone came up once. Antigen specificity is unknown. Material: peripheral blood, obtained on day 0 of AZD1222 vaccination. The clonotype was recovered from an adult in good health. V is TRBV30 and J is TRBJ1-3; 9 nucleotides line up with TRBD1. The CDR3 DNA is TGTGCCCGACAGGGGGACTCTGGAAACACCATATATTTT. Its translation: CARQGDSGNTIYF.